By frequency, the clone carrying this T cell receptor (beta chain) registers medium-sized. Antigen: not known. CDR1 is SGDLS and CDR2 is YYNGEE in the germline V gene. This CDR3 region has 13 residues. Carbamazepine had induced Stevens-Johnson syndrome or toxic epidermal necrolysis in the sequenced donors. Blood repertoires came from roughly five Han Chinese and six European CBZ-SJS/TEN patients. The record originates from a study of T cells in severe cutaneous drug reactions. Study as a whole: Patients in acute or recovery stage gave blister fluids/cells and PBMC. Study conclusions and caveats: One public TCRbeta CDR3 appeared in all seven blister samples, averaging about 13%.

The iRepertoire multiplex PCR system with TCR subtype-specific primers built both bulk and single-cell libraries. For each CDR3 protein, TCRdb gives one entry from its re-call of the multiplex PCR reads, without DNA. Found here are 21,000 or so distinct CDR3 sequences; the top ten clones hold 7.5%. The receptor was derived from a human donor with toxic epidermal necrolysis, a severe cutaneous drug reaction. The chain recombines TRBV9 with TRBJ1-5. Sequences were obtained from PBMCs. CDR3 region: CASSVSSNQPQHF. Looking up the rest from reference TRBV9 and TRBJ1-5 gives the full variable domain: DSGVTQTPKHLITATGQRVTLRCSPRSGDLSVYWYQQSLDQGLQFLIQYYNGEERAKGNILERFSAQQFPDLHSELNLSSLELGDSALYFCASSVSSNQPQHFGDGTRLSIL.